This TCR beta chain was found in a study of T cell responses to AZD1222 COVID-19 vaccine. Across the study: Pooled in the analysis were second doses at about 4 or about 12 weeks. Regarding the study as a whole: Two AZD1222 doses significantly raised spike-specific TCR breadth and depth over controls. Most donors were white British and more were female, and clonal diversity was possibly underestimated.

On this clone: No antigen is known for it.

V trimming: 4 bases; J trimming: 2 bases; junction bases outside the gene matches: 6. The CDR3 covers 17 residues. Germline CDR1 SGHRS, CDR2 YFSETQ. Clones were read by immunoSEQ multiplex PCR, and TCRdb kept only the in-frame ones, dropping some. This sample has under 95,000 clones, with roughly 90% found just once. The TCR sequence derives from an adult in good health. The sample was peripheral blood, taken on day 0 of AZD1222 vaccination. V and J are TRBV5-1 and TRBJ2-5; 15 bases map to TRBD2. This CDR3 is CASSAGLAGGYQETQYF. CDR3 coding DNA: TGCGCCAGCAGCGCCGGACTAGCGGGGGGGTATCAAGAGACCCAGTACTTC.